Listed below are T cell receptor beta chains from one sample, sequenced in a study of blood T cells in healthy people across ages. TCRdb reanalysed the 5' RACE reads using MiXCR and keeps one entry per CDR3 protein. The sample shows approximately 490,000 distinct CDR3 sequences, 24% of them seen only once. These data were likewise used in another study, on T cells of mothers and their children.

Sample: blood. These receptors were obtained from a boy aged 10-17 years in good health. Both conserved end residues are part of each CDR3. A D gene is named only where the DNA matches it firmly. Rows give clone size only sometimes, using once, few, many, or a class for an expanded clone.

clone_size: NA; j_call: TRBJ1-1; v_call: TRBV9; d_call: NA; cdr3_nt: TGTGCCAGCAGCGTAAGCCAGAACTCCCCAGCTTTCTTT; cdr3_aa: CASSVSQNSPAFF
clone_size: NA; j_call: TRBJ1-2; v_call: TRBV6-1; d_call: TRBD1; cdr3_nt: TGTGCCAGCAGTAGGGACAGAAGACTCTATGACTACACCTTC; cdr3_aa: CASSRDRRLYDYTF
clone_size: NA; j_call: TRBJ2-7; v_call: TRBV4-3; d_call: NA; cdr3_nt: TGCGCCAGCAGCCAAGGGAGTCCAGGGGGGTCGTACGAGCAGTACTTC; cdr3_aa: CASSQGSPGGSYEQYF
clone_size: NA; j_call: TRBJ2-1; v_call: TRBV7-9; d_call: TRBD2; cdr3_nt: TGTGCCAGCAGCTTATTTAGCGGGAGTTTGGATGAGCAGTTCTTC; cdr3_aa: CASSLFSGSLDEQFF
clone_size: few; j_call: TRBJ1-2; v_call: TRBV7-9; d_call: TRBD1; cdr3_nt: TGTGCCAGCAGCTTAGGAAGCGGCAGGGGGAACTATGGCTACACCTTC; cdr3_aa: CASSLGSGRGNYGYTF
clone_size: few; j_call: TRBJ2-1; v_call: TRBV5-1; d_call: TRBD2; cdr3_nt: TGCGCCAGCAGCTTGGACGGGGGGGATGTTAATGAGCAGTTCTTC; cdr3_aa: CASSLDGGDVNEQFF
clone_size: NA; j_call: TRBJ2-7; v_call: TRBV20-1; d_call: TRBD2; cdr3_nt: TGCAGTGCTGAAAGGGGCGGGGGGGCTTACGAGCAGTACTTC; cdr3_aa: CSAERGGGAYEQYF
clone_size: NA; j_call: TRBJ1-1; v_call: TRBV2; d_call: NA; cdr3_nt: TGTGCCAGCAGTCCTCCTAACGGGGGGCACACTGAAGCTTTCTTT; cdr3_aa: CASSPPNGGHTEAFF
clone_size: few; j_call: TRBJ2-1; v_call: TRBV2; d_call: TRBD2; cdr3_nt: TGTGCCAGCCAAGGACTAGCGGAGAACAATGAGCAGTTCTTC; cdr3_aa: CASQGLAENNEQFF
clone_size: NA; j_call: TRBJ1-5; v_call: TRBV12-3/TRBV12-4; d_call: NA; cdr3_nt: TGTGCCAGCAGTTTTTCAGTAAGTTATAGCAATCAGCCCCAGCATTTT; cdr3_aa: CASSFSVSYSNQPQHF
clone_size: few; j_call: TRBJ1-2; v_call: TRBV7-8; d_call: NA; cdr3_nt: TGTGCCAGCAGCTCGGACGGGCTAGTGGTAGTCTACACCTTC; cdr3_aa: CASSSDGLVVVYTF
clone_size: many; j_call: TRBJ2-5; v_call: TRBV20-1; d_call: TRBD1; cdr3_nt: TGCAGTGCCTTCTTAGGGGGCAGGAAGACCCAGTACTTC; cdr3_aa: CSAFLGGRKTQYF
clone_size: few; j_call: TRBJ1-1; v_call: TRBV30; d_call: NA; cdr3_nt: TGTGCCTGGAGTACCTACCCATTCCTAGGGGAGCGAGGCACTGAAGCTTTCTTT; cdr3_aa: CAWSTYPFLGERGTEAFF
clone_size: once; j_call: TRBJ1-2; v_call: TRBV5-1; d_call: NA; cdr3_nt: TGCGCCAGCAGCTTGGTTTTAGGGGACGATGGCTACACCTTC; cdr3_aa: CASSLVLGDDGYTF
clone_size: NA; j_call: TRBJ1-2; v_call: TRBV30; d_call: NA; cdr3_nt: TGTGCCTGGAGTGGACTTTACCGGACACCGAGTTTGGGCTACACCTTC; cdr3_aa: CAWSGLYRTPSLGYTF
clone_size: NA; j_call: TRBJ2-1; v_call: TRBV24-1; d_call: TRBD1; cdr3_nt: TGTGCCACCAGTGATCCGGGACAGTTAAACAATGAGCAGTTCTTC; cdr3_aa: CATSDPGQLNNEQFF
clone_size: few; j_call: TRBJ2-1; v_call: TRBV7-3; d_call: NA; cdr3_nt: TGTGCCAGCAGCTTAATAGGTAGTGGCGCACCCAATGAGCAGTTCTTC; cdr3_aa: CASSLIGSGAPNEQFF
clone_size: NA; j_call: TRBJ2-3; v_call: TRBV7-2; d_call: TRBD2; cdr3_nt: TGTGCCAGCAGCTTAGCGGGGCTAGCGGGAGCAGATACGCAGTATTTT; cdr3_aa: CASSLAGLAGADTQYF
clone_size: few; j_call: TRBJ2-7; v_call: TRBV14; d_call: TRBD2; cdr3_nt: TGTGCCAGCAGCCAAGGTAGCGGGGGGCCGCACTACGAGCAGTACTTC; cdr3_aa: CASSQGSGGPHYEQYF
clone_size: few; j_call: TRBJ1-6; v_call: TRBV10-3; d_call: NA; cdr3_nt: TGTGCCATCAGTGACCCCTCGGACCTACATGGCTATAATTCACCCCTCCACTTT; cdr3_aa: CAISDPSDLHGYNSPLHF
clone_size: NA; j_call: TRBJ1-1; v_call: TRBV2; d_call: NA; cdr3_nt: TGTGCCAGCAGAGTACCCCGACTGATTGAAGCTTTCTTT; cdr3_aa: CASRVPRLIEAFF
clone_size: NA; j_call: TRBJ2-1; v_call: TRBV7-9; d_call: NA; cdr3_nt: TGTGCCAGCAGCCCCCAGCGGAATGAGCAGTTCTTC; cdr3_aa: CASSPQRNEQFF
clone_size: few; j_call: TRBJ2-7; v_call: TRBV7-6; d_call: TRBD2; cdr3_nt: TGTGCCAGCAGCCTCGGGACTAGCGGGCGCGAGCAGTACTTC; cdr3_aa: CASSLGTSGREQYF
clone_size: NA; j_call: TRBJ1-6; v_call: TRBV6-6; d_call: TRBD1; cdr3_nt: TGTGCCAGCAGTTCCCGGGACAGGGCTTCACCCCTCCACTTT; cdr3_aa: CASSSRDRASPLHF
clone_size: few; j_call: TRBJ1-1; v_call: TRBV6-1; d_call: NA; cdr3_nt: TGTGCCAGCAGTGAAGCGCCAGGGTGGGATCGGAGTGAAGCTTTCTTT; cdr3_aa: CASSEAPGWDRSEAFF
clone_size: NA; j_call: TRBJ2-5; v_call: TRBV28; d_call: TRBD2; cdr3_nt: TGTGCCGGCAGTTTTCCCACTGGAGCGGGAGGTAGGAAGACCCAGTACTTC; cdr3_aa: CAGSFPTGAGGRKTQYF
clone_size: few; j_call: TRBJ1-2; v_call: TRBV3-1; d_call: NA; cdr3_nt: TGTGCCAGCAGCCAAATTGACTATGGCTACACCTTC; cdr3_aa: CASSQIDYGYTF
clone_size: many; j_call: TRBJ2-7; v_call: TRBV7-2; d_call: TRBD1; cdr3_nt: TGTGCCAGCAGCTTAGGGGGGACAGCTTACGAGCAGTACTTC; cdr3_aa: CASSLGGTAYEQYF
clone_size: NA; j_call: TRBJ2-7; v_call: TRBV27; d_call: NA; cdr3_nt: TGTGCCAGCGGAGCAGGTTACTACGAGCAGTACTTC; cdr3_aa: CASGAGYYEQYF
clone_size: few; j_call: TRBJ2-7; v_call: TRBV6-2/TRBV6-3; d_call: NA; cdr3_nt: TGTGCCAGCAGTCAAACGACGACGGCAAGGGAGCAGTACTTC; cdr3_aa: CASSQTTTAREQYF
clone_size: NA; j_call: TRBJ2-7; v_call: TRBV12-3/TRBV12-4; d_call: NA; cdr3_nt: TGTGCCAGCAGTTTATATCTCTACGAGCAGTACTTC; cdr3_aa: CASSLYLYEQYF
clone_size: NA; j_call: TRBJ2-3; v_call: TRBV29-1; d_call: TRBD1; cdr3_nt: TGCAGCGTTGAAGGGTCAGGGGGCCCCAGCACAGATACGCAGTATTTT; cdr3_aa: CSVEGSGGPSTDTQYF
clone_size: NA; j_call: TRBJ2-3; v_call: TRBV5-6; d_call: NA; cdr3_nt: TGTGCCAGCAGCTTGGGGTTGGGGAGCCTCACAGATACGCAGTATTTT; cdr3_aa: CASSLGLGSLTDTQYF
clone_size: once; j_call: TRBJ1-1; v_call: TRBV29-1; d_call: TRBD1; cdr3_nt: TGCAGCGCTGCCGGGACAGGGGTCCAGATCGCTGAAGCTTTCTTT; cdr3_aa: CSAAGTGVQIAEAFF
clone_size: NA; j_call: TRBJ1-5; v_call: TRBV6-6; d_call: NA; cdr3_nt: TGTGCCAGCTTAGGCGACAGTTACGGCAATCAGCCCCAGCATTTT; cdr3_aa: CASLGDSYGNQPQHF
clone_size: NA; j_call: TRBJ2-7; v_call: TRBV28; d_call: NA; cdr3_nt: TGTGCCAGCCGGGCCAGGGAAGCTCACGAGCAGTACTTC; cdr3_aa: CASRAREAHEQYF
clone_size: many; j_call: TRBJ2-1; v_call: TRBV4-3; d_call: NA; cdr3_nt: TGCGCCAGCAGCCAAGAACCAAGAAGCTCCTACAATGAGCAGTTCTTC; cdr3_aa: CASSQEPRSSYNEQFF
clone_size: few; j_call: TRBJ1-6; v_call: TRBV7-5; d_call: NA; cdr3_nt: NA; cdr3_aa: CISVPEARRDSLPSPLHF
clone_size: NA; j_call: TRBJ2-1; v_call: TRBV12-5; d_call: NA; cdr3_nt: TGTGCTAGTGGTTTGGTGGTAACGGAGGGAAGCTCCTACAATGAGCAGTTCTTC; cdr3_aa: CASGLVVTEGSSYNEQFF
clone_size: few; j_call: TRBJ2-2; v_call: TRBV11-2; d_call: NA; cdr3_nt: TGTGCCAGCAGCTTAGCGAGGCTGCGCCGAGGGGCGAACACCGGGGAGCTGTTTTTT; cdr3_aa: CASSLARLRRGANTGELFF
clone_size: few; j_call: TRBJ1-2; v_call: TRBV29-1; d_call: TRBD1; cdr3_nt: TGCAGCGTTGGTGGGCAGGGGGCACATGGCTACACCTTC; cdr3_aa: CSVGGQGAHGYTF
clone_size: NA; j_call: TRBJ1-6; v_call: TRBV7-9; d_call: TRBD1; cdr3_nt: TGTGCCAGCAGCTCCAGGACAGGGAAGACTAATTCACCCCTCCACTTT; cdr3_aa: CASSSRTGKTNSPLHF
clone_size: NA; j_call: TRBJ2-7; v_call: TRBV10-2; d_call: NA; cdr3_nt: TGCGCCAGCAGTCTGACAACCCACGAGCAGTACTTC; cdr3_aa: CASSLTTHEQYF
clone_size: few; j_call: TRBJ2-7; v_call: TRBV4-3; d_call: NA; cdr3_nt: TGCGCCAGCAGCCAAGACCTCCGGGTCGACGAGCAGTACTTC; cdr3_aa: CASSQDLRVDEQYF
clone_size: few; j_call: TRBJ2-2; v_call: TRBV25-1; d_call: NA; cdr3_nt: TGTGCCAGCAGTGATAGGCTAGCTTCTACCCGTAGAGGTACCGGGGAGCTGTTTTTT; cdr3_aa: CASSDRLASTRRGTGELFF
clone_size: few; j_call: TRBJ2-5; v_call: TRBV5-5; d_call: NA; cdr3_nt: TGTGCCAGCAGCTTGCGCGGGGGCCGTGGGGAGCAGTACTTC; cdr3_aa: CASSLRGGRGEQYF
clone_size: many; j_call: TRBJ1-5; v_call: TRBV7-9; d_call: NA; cdr3_nt: TGTGCCAGCAGCTCAAACCCCGCAGGGATTAATCAGCCCCAGCATTTT; cdr3_aa: CASSSNPAGINQPQHF
clone_size: NA; j_call: TRBJ1-2; v_call: TRBV4-3; d_call: NA; cdr3_nt: TGCGCCAGCAGCCAAGACGCTTCAGGGAAGGTTTTGTATGGCTACACCTTC; cdr3_aa: CASSQDASGKVLYGYTF
clone_size: few; j_call: TRBJ2-1; v_call: TRBV6-5; d_call: NA; cdr3_nt: TGTGCCAGCAGTTACCGGGGAAGGAATGAGCTGTTCTTC; cdr3_aa: CASSYRGRNELFF